Listed here are 12 T cell receptor beta chains from one sample, sequenced in a study of blood T cell repertoires in COVID-19. Here immunoSEQ multiplex PCR was the method, and the copy in TCRdb shows in-frame clones only, minus some. The data contain about 81,000 clones, approximately 78% of them seen just once; the ten biggest clones take up less than 8.5%. Sequencing used peripheral blood. These receptors originate from a human donor in a cohort sampled during active COVID-19.

This chain joins TRBV6-2 or TRBV6-3 and TRBJ1-5; tentatively, D is TRBD1 (6 bases). Trimming cost V 4 bases and J 1 base, with 20 bases left between them. The CDR3 covers 18 residues. Germline CDR1 reads MNHEY; CDR2 reads SVGEGT. This CDR3 is CASSSQPGGRMSNQPQHF. The CDR3 DNA reads TGTGCCAGCAGTTCCCAACCCGGGGGGCGCATGAGCAATCAGCCCCAGCATTTT.

This clone was observed once. V is TRBV5-4 and J is TRBJ2-7; 8 positions match TRBD2. V was clipped by 0 bases and J by 0 bases; unmatched bases: 5. The CDR3 sequence is 16 residues long. CDR1 is SGHNT and CDR2 is YYREEE in the germline V gene (reference sequence). CDR3: CASSLAGGASSYEQYF. The CDR3 coding sequence is TGTGCCAGCAGCTTGGCGGGGGGGGCCAGCTCCTACGAGCAGTACTTC.

The J gene is TRBJ2-3, the V gene TRBV5-4; a possible D gene is TRBD2 (5 bases). The CDR3 runs 14 residues. V was cut by 4 bases and J by 2 bases, with 11 bases left in between. CDR1 is SGHNT, CDR2 YYREEE, per germline (reference sequence). The CDR3 loop reads CASSPTGYTDTQYF. CDR3 bases: TGTGCCAGCAGCCCCACGGGGTACACAGATACGCAGTATTTT.

Many counts were recorded for this clone. This chain joins TRBV11-2 and TRBJ1-1; D possibly corresponds to TRBD1 (5 bases). V lost 4 bases, J lost 1 base, and 10 bases lay in between. Germline CDR1 and CDR2: SGHAT and FQNNGV. The CDR3 loop spans 14 amino acids. The CDR3 protein is CASSSPQGNTEAFF. CDR3 DNA: TGTGCCAGCAGCTCCCCCCAGGGGAACACTGAAGCTTTCTTT. The full variable domain, rest sourced from reference TRBV11-2 and TRBJ1-1, is EAGVAQSPRYKIIEKRQSVAFWCNPISGHATLYWYQQILGQGPKLLIQFQNNGVVDDSQLPKDRFSAERLKGVDSTLKIQPAKLEDSAVYLCASSSPQGNTEAFFGQGTRLTVV.

V usage is TRBV2 and J usage is TRBJ2-7, with 7 positions matching TRBD1. The junction had 6 bases not matched to a gene; V was cut back by 5 bases and J by 2 bases. Germline values: CDR1 SNHLY, CDR2 FYNNEI. The length of the CDR3 is 14 residues. CDR3 sequence: CASSFWGQPYEQYF. The CDR3 DNA reads as TGTGCCAGCAGTTTCTGGGGACAGCCCTACGAGCAGTACTTC.

V gene TRBV4-3 combines with J gene TRBJ1-1; possible D gene TRBD1, 6 bases. V lost 1 base to trimming and J lost 1 base, with 13 bases between them. Looked up from germline, CDR1 is LGHNA and CDR2 is YSLEER. The CDR3 covers 16 residues. The CDR3 coding sequence is TGCGCCAGCAGCCAAGGTGTGGGACAAGAGAACACTGAAGCTTTCTTT. Encoded protein: CASSQGVGQENTEAFF.

This chain connects TRBV7-2 to TRBJ2-5; TRBD2 matches at 7 bases. Trimming took 6 bases from V and 7 from J; bases not matched to a gene: 5. The CDR3 is made up of 12 amino acids. Germline V gives CDR1 SGHTA, CDR2 FQGNSA. The CDR3 loop is CASRTGGGTQYF. CDR3 nucleotides: TGTGCCAGCAGAACCGGCGGGGGGACCCAGTACTTC. Using reference TRBV7-2 and TRBJ2-5 for the parts outside the CDR3, the full variable domain is GAGVSQSPSNKVTEKGKDVELRCDPISGHTALYWYRQSLGQGLEFLIYFQGNSAPDKSGLPSDRFSAERTGGSVSTLTIQRTQQEDSAVYLCASRTGGGTQYFGPGTRLLVL.

The chain links TRBV6-4 to TRBJ2-7; 10 bases fit TRBD2. The length of the CDR3 is 18 residues. The junction had 18 bases not matched to a gene; V was cut back by 3 bases and J by 7 bases. Germline V CDR1 and CDR2: MRHNA, SNTAGT. The CDR3 loop is CASSEYPAGTSARREQYF. In DNA form, the CDR3 reads TGTGCCAGCAGTGAGTATCCCGCGGGGACTAGCGCGAGGAGGGAGCAGTACTTC.

The chain links TRBV11-2 to TRBJ1-2; D is possibly TRBD1 (5 bases). Trimming stripped 5 bases from V and 5 bases from J, with 21 bases between. The CDR3 extends over 16 amino acids. Germline loops: CDR1 SGHAT, CDR2 FQNNGV. The CDR3 DNA sequence: TGTGCCAGCAGCCCGGGGGTCACGGGTGGGATTTATGGCTACACCTTC. Translated, it gives CASSPGVTGGIYGYTF.

The sample holds a few counts of this clone. The rearrangement uses TRBV9 and TRBJ1-1, with D tentatively TRBD1 (5 bases). CDR3 length: 16 residues. Germline assignment: CDR1 SGDLS and CDR2 YYNGEE. V was clipped by 0 bases and J by 4 bases, with 16 bases between them. As DNA, the CDR3 is TGTGCCAGCAGCGTAGCGTGGGGCGCGGGAGCCACTGAAGCTTTCTTT. It codes for CASSVAWGAGATEAFF.

The V gene is TRBV5-1, the J gene TRBJ2-7; D unresolved. Trimming shortened V by 0 bases and J by 7 bases, and 11 bases separated the two germline ends. The CDR3 is made up of 13 amino acids. From germline, CDR1 is SGHRS and CDR2 YFSETQ. The CDR3 protein is CASSLDSTLEQYF. CDR3 sequence (DNA): TGCGCCAGCAGCTTGGACAGCACCTTAGAGCAGTACTTC.

The rearrangement uses TRBV25-1 and TRBJ2-7; D might be TRBD1 (5 bases). The ends were cut back, 2 bases at V and 4 bases at J, with 12 bases in the middle. The CDR3 length is 14 residues. Germline-derived CDR1 and CDR2 are MGHDK and SYGVNS. CDR3 coding DNA: TGTGCCAGCAGTGAAATCACCAGGGCGTACGAGCAGTACTTC. Protein sequence: CASSEITRAYEQYF.